The 9 T cell receptor beta chains below all came from one sample that was sequenced in a study of blood T cell repertoires in COVID-19. Method: immunoSEQ multiplex PCR; TCRdb's copy keeps in-frame clones and lacks some. The sample lists some 400,000 clones; around 90% were seen once. What was sequenced was peripheral blood. The receptors derive from a human donor in a cohort sampled during active COVID-19.

The chain employs TRBV7-2 and TRBJ2-1, with unresolved D. This CDR3 has 16 residues. CDR1 SGHTA and CDR2 FQGNSA come from the germline V gene. V lost 1 base and J lost 4, with 14 bases in between. DNA of the CDR3: TGTGCCAGCAGCTTAGTGGGCCCCCCAAGGTACAATGAGCAGTTCTTC. Translating it yields CASSLVGPPRYNEQFF. Complete variable domain (other parts from reference TRBV7-2 and TRBJ2-1): GAGVSQSPSNKVTEKGKDVELRCDPISGHTALYWYRQSLGQGLEFLIYFQGNSAPDKSGLPSDRFSAERTGGSVSTLTIQRTQQEDSAVYLCASSLVGPPRYNEQFFGPGTRLTVL.

V usage is TRBV5-6 and J usage is TRBJ2-7; D is uncertain. With 0 bases removed from V and 3 bases from J, the gap between germline ends came to 7 bases. Germline V lookup: CDR1 SGHDT, CDR2 YYEEEE. The CDR3 has 13 residues. The CDR3 region is CASSLVGSYEQYF. The CDR3 DNA is TGTGCCAGCAGCTTGGTGGGCAGCTACGAGCAGTACTTC.

This chain links TRBV2 with TRBJ1-3; maybe TRBD1 (5 bases). Germline V gene lookup returns CDR1 SNHLY and CDR2 FYNNEI. CDR3 size: 15 residues. V lost 4 bases, J lost 8 bases, and 18 bases lay in between. The CDR3 here is CASSGDQEAGDTIYF. For the CDR3, the DNA is TGTGCCAGCAGTGGGGACCAGGAGGCGGGAGACACCATATATTTT.

The chain recombines TRBV2 with TRBJ1-2; the D gene is possibly TRBD1 (5 bases). In germline, CDR1 is SNHLY, CDR2 FYNNEI. Trimming removed 7 bases from V and 4 bases from J, with 10 bases in between. This CDR3 comprises 12 residues. CDR3 in amino acids: CASKTGAYGYTF. CDR3 coding DNA: TGTGCCAGCAAAACAGGTGCCTATGGCTACACCTTC.

The rearrangement links TRBV14 to TRBJ1-2; D unclear. Trimming took off 0 bases at V and 6 bases at J, with 11 bases between the two ends. The CDR3 extends over 14 amino acids. Germline lookup yields CDR1 SGHDN and CDR2 FVKESK. CDR3 DNA: TGTGCCAGCAGCCAAGACAGGCTGACTAATGGCTACACCTTC. Protein sequence: CASSQDRLTNGYTF.

The chain employs TRBV2 and TRBJ2-6; 10 bases map to TRBD1. CDR3 length: 16 residues. Trimming cost V 9 bases and J 3 bases; bases outside gene matches: 8. Looked up from germline, CDR1 is SNHLY and CDR2 is FYNNEI. DNA of the CDR3: TGTGCCAGTCGACAGGGGGCTAGGAGTGGGGCCAACGTCCTGACTTTC. Amino acids: CASRQGARSGANVLTF.

This chain links TRBV18 with TRBJ1-5; D remains unclear. The CDR3 contains 15 residues. Looked up from germline, CDR1 is KGHSH and CDR2 is LQKENI. Trimming removed 3 bases at V and 2 bases at J, with 11 bases between. In DNA form, the CDR3 reads TGTGCCAGCTCACCCGGTAATCTGGGCAATCAGCCCCAGCATTTT. As protein: CASSPGNLGNQPQHF.

V and J are TRBV7-8 and TRBJ2-7; D gene uncertain. Germline values: CDR1 SGHVS, CDR2 FQNEAQ. CDR3 length: 14 residues. Trimming pared 3 bases from V and 4 bases from J, leaving 13 bases between. The CDR3 loop is CASSLMGKPYEQYF. In nucleotides, the CDR3 is TGTGCCAGCAGCTTGATGGGCAAGCCTTACGAGCAGTACTTC.

Turning to this clone: Additional DNA sequences in this sample encode the identical CDR3. The chain combines TRBV12-3 or TRBV12-4 with TRBJ1-1, with D possibly being TRBD1 (5 bases). The CDR3 sequence is 13 residues long. V shed 7 bases and J shed 1 base, with 10 bases lying between them. Written as DNA, the CDR3 is TGTGCCAGCACCCTCACAGGGAACACTGAAGCTTTCTTT. Amino acid sequence: CASTLTGNTEAFF.